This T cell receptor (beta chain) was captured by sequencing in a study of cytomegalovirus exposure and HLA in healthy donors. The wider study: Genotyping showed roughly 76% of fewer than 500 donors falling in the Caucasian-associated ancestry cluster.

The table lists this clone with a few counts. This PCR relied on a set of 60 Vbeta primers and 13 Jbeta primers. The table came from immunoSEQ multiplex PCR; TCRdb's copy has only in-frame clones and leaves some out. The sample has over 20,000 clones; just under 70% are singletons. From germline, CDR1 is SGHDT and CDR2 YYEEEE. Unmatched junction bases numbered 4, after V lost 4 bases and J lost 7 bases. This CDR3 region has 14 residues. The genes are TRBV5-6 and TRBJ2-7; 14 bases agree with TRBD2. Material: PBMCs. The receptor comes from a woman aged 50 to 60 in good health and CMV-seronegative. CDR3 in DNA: TGTGCCAGCAGCCGGACTAGCGGGAGGAGGGAGCAGTACTTC. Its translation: CASSRTSGRREQYF. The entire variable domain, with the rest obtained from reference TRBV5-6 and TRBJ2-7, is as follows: DAGVTQSPTHLIKTRGQQVTLRCSPKSGHDTVSWYQQALGQGPQFIFQYYEEEERQRGNFPDRFSGHQFPNYSSELNVNALLLGDSALYLCASSRTSGRREQYFGPGTRLTVT.